The subject of this entry is one T cell receptor beta chain. Antigen unknown. CDR3 size: 14 residues. Trimming stripped 0 bases from V and 2 bases from J, with 8 bases between. Germline loops: CDR1 SGDLS, CDR2 YYNGEE. Profiling relied on immunoSEQ multiplex PCR, and the TCRdb table lists in-frame clones only, not all of them. The sample gives 140,000 to 150,000 clones, about 90% of which show up once; about 3% is in the top ten. The data originate from a study of T cell responses to AZD1222 COVID-19 vaccine. Overall study findings and caveats: Spike-specific TCR depth and breadth grew after two AZD1222 doses. Only after the peak T cell response were repertoires sampled. Nearly half of spike-specific TCRs reportedly target variant regions that are unmutated in the B.1.351 and B.1.1.7 variants. Only 5 or 6 AZD1222 recipients were seropositive at baseline.

The sequencing here drew on peripheral blood, taken on day 0 of MenACWY control vaccination. The chain links TRBV9 to TRBJ1-1; D uncertain. The receptor's source is an adult in good health. The CDR3 reads CASSVEAVNTEAFF. The DNA for the CDR3 is TGTGCCAGCAGCGTAGAGGCGGTAAACACTGAAGCTTTCTTT. The complete variable domain, with remaining parts taken from reference TRBV9 and TRBJ1-1, reads DSGVTQTPKHLITATGQRVTLRCSPRSGDLSVYWYQQSLDQGLQFLIQYYNGEERAKGNILERFSAQQFPDLHSELNLSSLELGDSALYFCASSVEAVNTEAFFGQGTRLTVV.